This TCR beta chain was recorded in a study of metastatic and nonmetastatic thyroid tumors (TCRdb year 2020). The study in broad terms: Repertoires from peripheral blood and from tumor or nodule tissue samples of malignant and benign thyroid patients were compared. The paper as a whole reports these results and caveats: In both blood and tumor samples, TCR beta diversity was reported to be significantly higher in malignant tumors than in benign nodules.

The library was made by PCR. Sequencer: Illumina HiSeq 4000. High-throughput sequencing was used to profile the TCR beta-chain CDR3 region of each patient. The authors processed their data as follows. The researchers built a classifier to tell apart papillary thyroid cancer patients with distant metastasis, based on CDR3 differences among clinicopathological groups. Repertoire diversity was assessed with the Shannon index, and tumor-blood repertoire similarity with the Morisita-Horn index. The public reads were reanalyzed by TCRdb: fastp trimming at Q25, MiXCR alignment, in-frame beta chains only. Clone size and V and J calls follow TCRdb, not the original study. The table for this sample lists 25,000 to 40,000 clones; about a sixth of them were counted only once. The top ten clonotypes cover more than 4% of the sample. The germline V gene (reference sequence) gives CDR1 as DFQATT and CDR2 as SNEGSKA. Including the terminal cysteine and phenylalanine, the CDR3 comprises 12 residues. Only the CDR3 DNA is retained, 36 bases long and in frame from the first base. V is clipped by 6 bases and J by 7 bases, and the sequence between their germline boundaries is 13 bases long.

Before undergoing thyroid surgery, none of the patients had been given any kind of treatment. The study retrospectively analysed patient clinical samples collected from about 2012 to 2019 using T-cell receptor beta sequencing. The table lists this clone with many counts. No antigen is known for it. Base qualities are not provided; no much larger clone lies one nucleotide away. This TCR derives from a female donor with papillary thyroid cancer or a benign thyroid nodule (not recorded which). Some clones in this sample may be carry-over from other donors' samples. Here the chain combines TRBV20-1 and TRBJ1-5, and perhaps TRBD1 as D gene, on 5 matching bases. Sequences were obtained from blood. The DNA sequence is TGCAGTGCCCGCGGGGGGGGACAGCCCCAGCATTTT. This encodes CSARGGGQPQHF.